This T cell receptor beta chain is from a study of blood T cell repertoires in COVID-19 (dated by TCRdb to the early 2020s). Context from the whole study: The collaborator samples originated in the United States, Italy and Spain and spanned the acute and convalescent phases of COVID-19. The dataset comprised deeply sampled blood TCRbeta repertoires from subjects exposed to, actively infected with, or recovered from COVID-19. Sample metadata almost always included a de-identified subject ID, COVID-19 status, age in years and sex. The repertoires were made available in a free public database intended to serve as a resource for research on the immune response to SARS-CoV-2. The prospective study material was composed of cDNA or gDNA derived from T cells, B-cell-depleted T cells, or PBMCs. Samples were obtained from the ongoing ImmuneRACE study (first 160 participants) and from some 1,300 subjects provided by 6 global collaborators. Where available, HLA class I and class II types were taken from metadata supplied by the sample provider and were not determined by assay-based typing.

The immunoSEQ Assay, a bias-controlled multiplex PCR, was used to amplify TCRbeta CDR3 regions from genomic DNA. The authors' analysis ran thus. The number of nucleated cells in each sample was estimated from the amplification of reference gene primers within the assay. To quantify the absolute abundance of each unique TCRbeta CDR3 rearrangement, sequence reads were collapsed and filtered. For each sample, productive Simpson clonality was calculated as the square root of Simpson's diversity index over productive rearrangements. TCRdb carries this immuneACCESS record with in-frame sequences only. Its versions omit some clonotypes, under half of them owing to an unresolved V gene in the studies checked, with the rest unexplained. V and J calls and clone size are copied from that table; D and trimming were computed from the DNA. The sample contains approximately 200,000 clones, under 85% of them found a single time. The ten largest clones represent roughly 7.8% of the sample.

At one collaborating source in Seattle, patients were enrolled during active infection and were followed longitudinally through the course of disease. Each collaborating institution followed its own protocols to collect whole blood in K2EDTA tubes. Collaborator samples were shipped for TCRbeta analysis as frozen whole blood, isolated PBMCs, or DNA extracted from either sample type. Concerning this clone: No antigen is known for it. No per-base quality is available; no much larger clone lies one base away.

The full study reports these points: The amount of clinical and demographic metadata varied by source and participant and was provided uncurated.

Per the germline V gene, SNHLY is the CDR1 and FYNNEI is the CDR2. CDR3 length: 13 amino acids, cysteine to phenylalanine. The entry retains the CDR3 DNA only, 39 bases that are in frame from base 1. After removal of 4 bases from V and 12 bases from J, the junction retains 6 bases not matched to a gene. This TCR was sampled from a woman aged 80 or over with COVID-19, enrolled during active disease. Sequencing input: peripheral blood. This chain joins TRBV2 to TRBJ1-3; 10 junctional bases match TRBD1. The DNA sequence is given as TGTGCCAGCAGTGGGACAGGGGGGCGGGTCATATATTTT. This yields the protein CASSGTGGRVIYF.